This note documents a single T cell receptor beta chain sequence. Its matching antigen is unknown. Other DNA sequences in this sample translate to the same CDR3. CDR1 is MNHNS, CDR2 SASEGT, per germline. The CDR3 totals 15 residues. V dropped 4 bases and J dropped 2; count of bases not matched to a gene: 2. Memory CD4+ cells were the fraction left after CD45RA+ naive selection. This sample was included in a study of shared clonotypes between healthy human individuals. Findings and limits, study-wide: Non-shared clonotypes had lower generation probabilities than those shared by all four donors. With few donors, the genetic and exposure-history diversity represented was limited.

Some 30,000 T cell genomes, or around 200 ng DNA, went into the sorted-subset replicate PCRs. The data were produced by immunoSEQ multiplex PCR, yet TCRdb's version contains in-frame clones alone and is incomplete. The table shows more than 2,000,000 clones, with more than 85% occurring only once. The specimen was naive CD4+ T cells from PBMCs. Subset defined: CD45RA+ positively selected. The chain carries TRBV6-1 and TRBJ2-2, with TRBD2 matching 9 bases. This clonotype was sampled from a young man in good health. Some clones in this sample may be carry-over from other donors' samples. Here the CDR3 DNA reads TGTGCCAGCAGTGGACTAGCGGTAAACACCGGGGAGCTGTTTTTT. Translated, it gives CASSGLAVNTGELFF.